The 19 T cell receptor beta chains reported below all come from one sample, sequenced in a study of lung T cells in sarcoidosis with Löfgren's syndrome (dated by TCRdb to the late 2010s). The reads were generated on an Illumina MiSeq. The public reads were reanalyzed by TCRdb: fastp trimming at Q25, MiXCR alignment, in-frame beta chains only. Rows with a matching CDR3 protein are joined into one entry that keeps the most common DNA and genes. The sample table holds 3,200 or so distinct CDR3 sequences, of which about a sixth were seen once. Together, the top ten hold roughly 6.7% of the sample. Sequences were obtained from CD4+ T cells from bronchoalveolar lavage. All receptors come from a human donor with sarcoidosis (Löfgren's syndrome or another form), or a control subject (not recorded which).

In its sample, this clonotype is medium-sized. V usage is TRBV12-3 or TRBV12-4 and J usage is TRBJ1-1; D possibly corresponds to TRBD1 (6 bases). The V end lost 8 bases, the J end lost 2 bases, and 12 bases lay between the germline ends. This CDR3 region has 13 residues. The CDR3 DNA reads TGTGCCAGCGCCTACAGGGATAACACTGAAGCTTTCTTT. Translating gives CASAYRDNTEAFF.

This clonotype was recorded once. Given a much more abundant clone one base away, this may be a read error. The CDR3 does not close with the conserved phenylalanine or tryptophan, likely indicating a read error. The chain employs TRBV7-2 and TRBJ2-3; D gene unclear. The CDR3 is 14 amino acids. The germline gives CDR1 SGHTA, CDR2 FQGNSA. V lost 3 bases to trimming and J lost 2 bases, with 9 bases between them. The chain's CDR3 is CASSFPQITDTQYL. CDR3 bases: TGTGCCAGCAGCTTCCCCCAGATCACAGATACGCAGTATCTT.

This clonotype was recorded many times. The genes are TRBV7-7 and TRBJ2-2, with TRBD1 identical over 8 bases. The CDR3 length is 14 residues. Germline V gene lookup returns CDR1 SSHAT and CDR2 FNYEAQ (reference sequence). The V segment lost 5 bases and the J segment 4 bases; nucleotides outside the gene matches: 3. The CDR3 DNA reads TGTGCCAGCAGCCCTGACAGGGGCACCGGGGAGCTGTTTTTT. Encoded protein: CASSPDRGTGELFF.

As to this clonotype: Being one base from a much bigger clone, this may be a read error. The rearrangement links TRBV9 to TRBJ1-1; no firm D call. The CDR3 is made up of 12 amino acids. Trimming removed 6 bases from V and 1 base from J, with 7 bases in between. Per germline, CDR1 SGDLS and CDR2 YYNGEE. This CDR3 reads CASTRENTEAFF. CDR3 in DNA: TGTGCCAGCACCCGGGAGAACACTGAAGCTTTCTTT.

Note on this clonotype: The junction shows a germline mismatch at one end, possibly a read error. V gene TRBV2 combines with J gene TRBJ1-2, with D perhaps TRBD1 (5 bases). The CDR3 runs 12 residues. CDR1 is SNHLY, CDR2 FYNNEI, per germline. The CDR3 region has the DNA TGTGTCAGCTCACAGGAAAACTATGGCTACGCCTTC. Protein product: CVSSQENYGYAF.

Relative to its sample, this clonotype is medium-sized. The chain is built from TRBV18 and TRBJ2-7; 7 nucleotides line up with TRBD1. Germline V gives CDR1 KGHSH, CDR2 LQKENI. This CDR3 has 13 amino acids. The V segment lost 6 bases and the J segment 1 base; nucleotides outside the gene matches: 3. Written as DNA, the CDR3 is TGTGCCAGCTCCCGGGACAGTTCCTACGAGCAGTACGTC. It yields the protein CASSRDSSYEQYV.

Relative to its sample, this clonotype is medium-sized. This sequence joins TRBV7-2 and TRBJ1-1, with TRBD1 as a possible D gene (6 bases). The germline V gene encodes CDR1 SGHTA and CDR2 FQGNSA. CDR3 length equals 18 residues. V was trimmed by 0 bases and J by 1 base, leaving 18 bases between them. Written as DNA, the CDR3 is TGTGCCAGCAGCTTAGCATGGGGGACATCAAGATCGAACACTGAAGCTTTCTTT. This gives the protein CASSLAWGTSRSNTEAFF.

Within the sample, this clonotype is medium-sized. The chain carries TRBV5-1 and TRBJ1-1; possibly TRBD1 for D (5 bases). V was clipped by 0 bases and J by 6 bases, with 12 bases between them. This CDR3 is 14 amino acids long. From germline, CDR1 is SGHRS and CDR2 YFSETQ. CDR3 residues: CASSLDSWGSEAFF. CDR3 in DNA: TGCGCCAGCAGCTTGGACTCTTGGGGGTCTGAAGCTTTCTTT. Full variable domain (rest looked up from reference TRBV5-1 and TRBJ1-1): KAGVTQTPRYLIKTRGQQVTLSCSPISGHRSVSWYQQTPGQGLQFLFEYFSETQRNKGNFPGRFSGRQFSNSRSEMNVSTLELGDSALYLCASSLDSWGSEAFFGQGTRLTVV.

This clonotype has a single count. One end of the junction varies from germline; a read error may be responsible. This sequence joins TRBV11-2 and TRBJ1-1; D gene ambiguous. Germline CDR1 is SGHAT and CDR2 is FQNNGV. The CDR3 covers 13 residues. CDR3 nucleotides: TGTGCCAGCAGCTTAGATAGTAGCACTGGAGCTTTCTTT. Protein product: CASSLDSSTGAFF.

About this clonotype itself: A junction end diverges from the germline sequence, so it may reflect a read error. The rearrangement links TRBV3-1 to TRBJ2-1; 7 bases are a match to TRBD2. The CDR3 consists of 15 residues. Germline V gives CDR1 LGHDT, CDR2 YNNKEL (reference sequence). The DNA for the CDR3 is TGTGCCAGCAGCCCCCCCGGGACTACCTACAATGAGCAGCTCTTC. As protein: CASSPPGTTYNEQLF.

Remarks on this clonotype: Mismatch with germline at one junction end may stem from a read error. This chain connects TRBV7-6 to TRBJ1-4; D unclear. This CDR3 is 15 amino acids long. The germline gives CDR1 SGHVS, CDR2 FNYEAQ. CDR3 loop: CASSFSHDRNGKLFF. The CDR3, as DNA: TGTGCCAGCAGCTTCTCCCATGATCGGAATGGAAAACTGTTTTTT.

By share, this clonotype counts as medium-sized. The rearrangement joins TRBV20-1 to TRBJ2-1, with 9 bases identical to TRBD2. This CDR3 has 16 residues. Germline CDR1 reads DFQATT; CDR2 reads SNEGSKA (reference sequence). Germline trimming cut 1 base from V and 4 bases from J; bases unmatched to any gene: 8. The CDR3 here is CSARVVTSGSYNEQFF. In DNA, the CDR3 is TGCAGTGCTAGAGTCGTGACTAGCGGATCATACAATGAGCAGTTCTTC.

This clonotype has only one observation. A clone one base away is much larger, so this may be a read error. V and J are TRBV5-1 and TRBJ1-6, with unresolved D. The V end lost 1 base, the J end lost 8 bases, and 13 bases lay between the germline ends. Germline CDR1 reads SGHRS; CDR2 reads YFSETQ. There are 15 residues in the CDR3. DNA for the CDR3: TGCGCCAGCAGCTTGAGAGGCGGCCTCTATTCACCCCTCCACTTT. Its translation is CASSLRGGLYSPLHF. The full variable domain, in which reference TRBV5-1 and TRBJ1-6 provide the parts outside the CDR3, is KAGVTQTPRYLIKTRGQQVTLSCSPISGHRSVSWYQQTPGQGLQFLFEYFSETQRNKGNFPGRFSGRQFSNSRSEMNVSTLELGDSALYLCASSLRGGLYSPLHFGNGTRLTVT.

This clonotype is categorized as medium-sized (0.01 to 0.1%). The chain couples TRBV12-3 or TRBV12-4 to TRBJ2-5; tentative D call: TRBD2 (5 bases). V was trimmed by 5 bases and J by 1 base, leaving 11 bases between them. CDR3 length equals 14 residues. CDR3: CASSRGLTQETQYF. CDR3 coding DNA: TGTGCCAGCAGTCGCGGACTTACCCAAGAGACCCAGTACTTC.

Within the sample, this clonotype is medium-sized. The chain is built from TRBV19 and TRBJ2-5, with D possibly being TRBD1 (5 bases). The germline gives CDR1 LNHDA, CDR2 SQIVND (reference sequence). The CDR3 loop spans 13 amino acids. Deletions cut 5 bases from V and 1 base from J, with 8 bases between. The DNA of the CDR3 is TGTGCCAGTAGTTGGACAACCCAAGAGACCCAGTACTTC. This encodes CASSWTTQETQYF.

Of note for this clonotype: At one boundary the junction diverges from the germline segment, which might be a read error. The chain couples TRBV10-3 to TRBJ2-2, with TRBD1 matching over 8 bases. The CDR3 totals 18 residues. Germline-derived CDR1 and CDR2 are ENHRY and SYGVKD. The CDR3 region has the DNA TGTGCCATCAGTGGCTTACAGGGGGAGACCACGAACACCGGGGAGCTGCTTTTT. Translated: CAISGLQGETTNTGELLF.

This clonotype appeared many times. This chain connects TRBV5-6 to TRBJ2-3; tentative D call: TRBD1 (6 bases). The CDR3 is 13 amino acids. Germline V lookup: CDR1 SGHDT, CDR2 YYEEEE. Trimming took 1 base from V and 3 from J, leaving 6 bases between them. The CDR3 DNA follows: TGTGCCAGCAGCTTGAGGGGGACAGATACGCAGTATTTT. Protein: CASSLRGTDTQYF.

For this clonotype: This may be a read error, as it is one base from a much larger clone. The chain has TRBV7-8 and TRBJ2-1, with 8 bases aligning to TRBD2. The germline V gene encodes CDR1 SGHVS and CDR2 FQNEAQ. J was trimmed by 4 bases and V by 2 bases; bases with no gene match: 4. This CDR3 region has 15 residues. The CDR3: CASSLTGGRYNEQFF. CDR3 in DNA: TGTGCCAGCAGCTTAACGGGAGGGCGATACAATGAGCAGTTCTTC.

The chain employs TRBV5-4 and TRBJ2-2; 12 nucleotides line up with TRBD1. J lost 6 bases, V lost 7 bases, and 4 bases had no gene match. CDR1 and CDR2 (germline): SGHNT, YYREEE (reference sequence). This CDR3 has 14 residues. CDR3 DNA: TGTGCCAGCCGCCGGGACAGGGGGCCCGGGGAGCTGTTTTTT. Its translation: CASRRDRGPGELFF.